The 31 T cell receptor beta chains in this list originate from one sample, sequenced in a study of Ad26.COV2.S vaccination and SARS-CoV-2 variants. Treatment indicated: 15 to 20 received Ad26.COV2.S at low or high dose, single or two shots; several received placebo; per-sample allocation not given. Sampling happened 63 days after the first vaccine or placebo injection. TCRdb's copy holds only in-frame clones and misses some; the assay was immunoSEQ multiplex PCR. Here the sample spans 380,000 or so clones, roughly 85% being singletons. The sample here was peripheral blood, taken in a trial of Ad26.COV2.S vaccine versus placebo. These receptor sequences come from a person aged 18 to 59 who received the Ad26.COV2.S COVID-19 vaccine or a placebo.

This clone appeared a single time. V and J are TRBV18 and TRBJ1-4, with D possibly being TRBD1 (6 bases). Per germline, CDR1 KGHSH and CDR2 LQKENI. This CDR3 contains 13 residues. V was trimmed by 6 bases and J by 5 bases, leaving 10 bases between them. The CDR3 region has the DNA TGTGCCAGCTCTAGGACAGTAAATGAAAAACTGTTTTTT. This codes for CASSRTVNEKLFF.

This rearrangement joins TRBV5-1 to TRBJ2-1; 9 bases line up with TRBD1. This CDR3 is 16 amino acids long. The junction had 12 bases not matched to a gene; V was cut back by 5 bases and J by 6 bases. Per the germline V gene, CDR1 is SGHRS and CDR2 is YFSETQ. The CDR3 region is CASRVVYRGPRNEQFF. The CDR3 region has the DNA TGCGCCAGCAGGGTCGTATACAGGGGGCCGCGCAATGAGCAGTTCTTC.

V and J are TRBV7-9 and TRBJ1-1; 12 bases are a match to TRBD1. J lost 3 bases, V lost 8 bases, and 13 bases had no gene match. The CDR3 extends over 17 amino acids. The germline gives CDR1 SEHNR, CDR2 FQNEAQ (reference sequence). DNA for the CDR3: TGTGCCAGCGGCCCGGGACAGGGGGCGAGGCTGGACACTGAAGCTTTCTTT. It specifies CASGPGQGARLDTEAFF.

V gene TRBV27 combines with J gene TRBJ2-3; D remains unclear. CDR3 length equals 12 residues. CDR1 is MNHEY and CDR2 is SMNVEV in the germline V gene (reference sequence). The V end lost 5 bases, the J end lost 5 bases, and 8 bases lay between the germline ends. This CDR3 is CASSLRKDTQYF. In nucleotides, the CDR3 is TGTGCCAGCAGTCTCAGAAAAGATACGCAGTATTTT.

J is TRBJ1-4 and V is TRBV5-1, with TRBD1 as a possible D gene (6 bases). This CDR3 region has 14 residues. The V end was cut by 4 bases, the J end by 6 bases, with 13 bases between. Germline V gene data show CDR1 as SGHRS and CDR2 as YFSETQ. The CDR3: CASSTRGEDEKLFF. The CDR3 DNA follows: TGCGCCAGCAGCACGAGGGGGGAAGATGAAAAACTGTTTTTT. Looking up the rest from reference TRBV5-1 and TRBJ1-4 gives the full variable domain: KAGVTQTPRYLIKTRGQQVTLSCSPISGHRSVSWYQQTPGQGLQFLFEYFSETQRNKGNFPGRFSGRQFSNSRSEMNVSTLELGDSALYLCASSTRGEDEKLFFGSGTQLSVL.

The chain joins TRBV5-6 to TRBJ2-7, with D perhaps TRBD2 (5 bases). Germline-derived CDR1 and CDR2 are SGHDT and YYEEEE. CDR3 length: 12 amino acids. The ends were cut back, 4 bases at V and 3 bases at J, with 8 bases in the middle. The CDR3 reads CASSRRRYEQYF. CDR3 coding DNA: TGTGCCAGCAGCCGGAGGCGCTACGAGCAGTACTTC.

This clone was detected only a few times. This rearrangement joins TRBV10-1 to TRBJ1-3; tentative D call: TRBD1 (6 bases). Trimming cost V 4 bases and J 4 bases, with 20 bases left between them. The CDR3 is 17 amino acids. Germline CDR1 is WNHNN and CDR2 is SYGVQD (reference sequence). CDR3 nucleotides: TGCGCCAGCAGTGGAGAGCCCGACAGGCAAGGAGGAAACACCATATATTTT. Its protein product is CASSGEPDRQGGNTIYF.

The chain carries TRBV14 and TRBJ2-1; 8 bases align to TRBD2. Germline-derived CDR1 and CDR2 are SGHDN and FVKESK. The CDR3 totals 15 residues. Trimming at V came to 8 bases and at J to 0 bases, leaving 6 bases not matched to a gene. In DNA form, the CDR3 reads TGTGCCAGCCGGGGGGGAGCCAGCTCCTACAATGAGCAGTTCTTC. This encodes CASRGGASSYNEQFF.

This clone was counted between two and nine times. J is TRBJ1-3 and V is TRBV7-9; D remains unclear. V was shortened by 3 bases and J by 3 bases, with 12 bases between the two germline ends. The CDR3 consists of 15 residues. Germline V lookup: CDR1 SEHNR, CDR2 FQNEAQ (reference sequence). CDR3 in amino acids: CASSFAGGGGNTIYF. The CDR3 DNA follows: TGTGCCAGCAGCTTCGCGGGAGGCGGTGGAAACACCATATATTTT.

The chain couples TRBV2 to TRBJ2-5, with TRBD2 as a possible D gene (6 bases). CDR3 length equals 14 residues. Germline-derived CDR1 and CDR2 are SNHLY and FYNNEI. Trimming took 1 base from V and 9 from J, leaving 15 bases between them. The CDR3 loop reads CASSEGWGEVAQYF. The CDR3 DNA follows: TGTGCCAGCAGTGAAGGGTGGGGGGAGGTTGCCCAGTACTTC.

The chain employs TRBV18 and TRBJ1-2, with 8 bases aligning to TRBD1. CDR3 length: 13 residues. The trim removed 3 bases at V and 6 bases at J, leaving 3 bases unmatched. Germline assignment: CDR1 KGHSH and CDR2 LQKENI. In DNA form, the CDR3 reads TGTGCCAGCTCACCCAGGGGGCAAGATGGCTACACCTTC. This codes for CASSPRGQDGYTF.

The chain carries TRBV7-3 and TRBJ2-3; D is possibly TRBD1 or TRBD2 (6 bases each). Trimming stripped 2 bases from V and 4 bases from J, with 16 bases between. Germline V gene lookup returns CDR1 SGHTA and CDR2 FQGTGA. This CDR3 spans 16 amino acids. CDR3 sequence reads: CASSLSWTGAPDTQYF. CDR3 sequence (DNA): TGTGCCAGCAGCTTATCCTGGACGGGGGCCCCAGATACGCAGTATTTT.

The V and J genes are TRBV6-2 or TRBV6-3 and TRBJ1-2, with no clear D. The CDR3 has 12 amino acids. The V and J ends lost 2 bases and 4 bases respectively, with 5 bases between them. The germline V gene has CDR1 MNHEY and CDR2 SVGEGT. CDR3 in DNA: TGTGCCAGCAGTTACAATTCCTATGGCTACACCTTC. Encoded protein: CASSYNSYGYTF.

The chain links TRBV5-6 to TRBJ2-7; 7 bases are shared with TRBD1. The length of the CDR3 is 14 residues. V was pared by 2 bases and J by 2 bases, with 4 bases of the junction left unmatched. Germline V gene data show CDR1 as SGHDT and CDR2 as YYEEEE. The CDR3 region is CASSFRQGPYEQYF. CDR3 in DNA: TGTGCCAGCAGCTTCAGACAGGGACCCTACGAGCAGTACTTC.

Ten or more counts support this clone. This chain connects TRBV4-1 to TRBJ1-1; D is undetermined. Looked up from germline, CDR1 is MGHRA and CDR2 is YSYEKL. V lost 0 bases, J lost 0 bases, and 8 bases lay in between. CDR3 length equals 15 residues. The CDR3 DNA sequence: TGCGCCAGCAGCCAAGAAAGGGTTTTGAACACTGAAGCTTTCTTT. It codes for CASSQERVLNTEAFF.

This sequence joins TRBV5-1 and TRBJ1-1, with a tentative D call TRBD1 (5 bases). Trimming cost V 5 bases and J 1 base, with 9 bases left between them. The germline gives CDR1 SGHRS, CDR2 YFSETQ. The length of the CDR3 is 13 residues. CDR3 region: CASRPQGNTEAFF. In nucleotides, the CDR3 is TGCGCCAGCAGACCTCAGGGGAACACTGAAGCTTTCTTT.

The chain joins TRBV7-9 to TRBJ1-4; TRBD1 might be the D (5 bases). Germline V gene sequence: CDR1 SEHNR, CDR2 FQNEAQ (reference sequence). Between the trimmed V and J ends, which lost 3 bases and 3 bases, there was a span of 17 bases. The CDR3 extends over 17 amino acids. The chain's CDR3 is CASSFQALGRSNEKLFF. The CDR3, as DNA: TGTGCCAGCAGCTTCCAGGCCTTGGGGCGTTCTAATGAAAAACTGTTTTTT.

The gene calls are TRBV5-6 and TRBJ2-7; D uncertain. V lost 1 base and J 4 bases, leaving 6 bases between the germline ends. The CDR3 loop spans 12 amino acids. Germline CDR1 SGHDT, CDR2 YYEEEE. The CDR3 coding sequence is TGTGCCAGCAGCTTGAACAGTTACGAGCAGTACTTC. This translates into CASSLNSYEQYF.

The V gene is TRBV12-3 or TRBV12-4, the J gene TRBJ2-7; a weak D match, TRBD1 (6 bases). This CDR3 has 12 amino acids. The V end was cut by 5 bases, the J end by 7 bases, with 12 bases between. CDR3 nucleotide sequence: TGTGCCAGCAGTCCCCTCGGACAGGAGCAGTACTTC. Protein product: CASSPLGQEQYF.

The rearrangement uses TRBV27 and TRBJ1-2; TRBD1 aligns across 9 bases. There are 13 residues in the CDR3. J was trimmed by 7 bases and V by 6 bases; bases with no gene match: 6. In germline, CDR1 is MNHEY, CDR2 SMNVEV (reference sequence). The CDR3 sequence is CASSLGQGRGYTF. CDR3 nucleotides: TGTGCCAGCAGCCTGGGACAGGGTCGTGGCTACACCTTC.

This chain links TRBV7-2 with TRBJ1-2, with D possibly TRBD1 on 5 matching bases. In germline, CDR1 is SGHTA, CDR2 FQGNSA. The germline V and J ends were trimmed by 3 bases and 0 bases, with 8 bases remaining between them. The CDR3 runs 14 residues. The CDR3 DNA is TGTGCCAGCAGCTTCGGGACGGCTAACTATGGCTACACCTTC. Translating it yields CASSFGTANYGYTF. Together with reference TRBV7-2 and TRBJ1-2, the CDR3 gives the full variable domain: GAGVSQSPSNKVTEKGKDVELRCDPISGHTALYWYRQSLGQGLEFLIYFQGNSAPDKSGLPSDRFSAERTGGSVSTLTIQRTQQEDSAVYLCASSFGTANYGYTFGSGTRLTVV.

The J gene is TRBJ1-6, the V gene TRBV6-5, with D possibly being TRBD1 (5 bases). The CDR3 runs to 12 residues. V lost 7 bases, J lost 11 bases, and 12 bases lay in between. Germline lookup yields CDR1 MNHEY and CDR2 SVGAGI. This CDR3 reads CASMGQGTPLHF. CDR3 nucleotides: TGTGCCAGCATGGGCCAGGGTACACCCCTCCACTTT.

V and J are TRBV7-2 and TRBJ1-5; D remains ambiguous. V lost 5 bases and J lost 2, with 19 bases in between. Per the germline V gene, CDR1 is SGHTA and CDR2 is FQGNSA. The CDR3 is made up of 17 amino acids. This chain's CDR3 is CASSPNIISGGNQPQHF. The CDR3, as DNA: TGTGCCAGCAGCCCAAACATTATATCGGGAGGCAATCAGCCCCAGCATTTT. The full variable domain, its missing parts supplied by reference TRBV7-2 and TRBJ1-5, is GAGVSQSPSNKVTEKGKDVELRCDPISGHTALYWYRQSLGQGLEFLIYFQGNSAPDKSGLPSDRFSAERTGGSVSTLTIQRTQQEDSAVYLCASSPNIISGGNQPQHFGDGTRLSIL.

The chain links TRBV7-9 to TRBJ1-1; 7 nucleotides line up with TRBD1. Germline V gives CDR1 SEHNR, CDR2 FQNEAQ (reference sequence). Trimming cost V 4 bases and J 8 bases; bases outside gene matches: 13. The CDR3 consists of 15 residues. The CDR3 DNA reads as TGTGCCAGCAGCTCCCGGGACAGCGACAAGAAGGAAGCTTTCTTT. Translation: CASSSRDSDKKEAFF.

The V call is TRBV3-1 (or the pseudogene TRBV3-2), the J call TRBJ2-1; 12 nucleotides line up with TRBD2. This CDR3 region has 14 residues. The ends lost 4 bases at V and 12 bases at J; junction bases unmatched: 7. The germline V gene has CDR1 LGHDT and CDR2 YNNKEL (reference sequence). The CDR3 spells CASSLASGRVWQFF. CDR3 bases: TGTGCCAGCAGCCTAGCTAGCGGGAGGGTTTGGCAGTTCTTC.

The chain links TRBV7-8 to TRBJ2-1, with D possibly matching TRBD1 (6 bases). Germline CDR1 is SGHVS and CDR2 is FQNEAQ. CDR3 size: 12 residues. The germline V and J ends were trimmed by 5 bases and 9 bases, with 11 bases remaining between them. CDR3 residues: CASSPPRGEQFF. The CDR3 DNA reads TGTGCCAGCAGCCCACCCAGGGGTGAGCAGTTCTTC. Complete variable domain (other parts from reference TRBV7-8 and TRBJ2-1): GAGVSQSPRYKVAKRGQDVALRCDPISGHVSLFWYQQALGQGPEFLTYFQNEAQLDKSGLPSDRFFAERPEGSVSTLKIQRTQQEDSAVYLCASSPPRGEQFFGPGTRLTVL.

This clone showed up just once. The J gene is TRBJ1-1, the V gene TRBV4-1, with D perhaps TRBD1 (6 bases). Germline V gives CDR1 MGHRA, CDR2 YSYEKL. V was cut by 4 bases and J by 1 base, with 13 bases left in between. The CDR3 has 15 amino acids. The CDR3 spells CASSRIQGTNTEAFF. DNA for the CDR3: TGCGCCAGCAGCCGCATACAGGGTACGAACACTGAAGCTTTCTTT.

The chain joins TRBV30 to TRBJ1-5; the D gene is possibly TRBD1 (6 bases). Germline CDR1 and CDR2: GTSNPN and SVGIG (reference sequence). This CDR3 is built from 13 residues. With 0 bases removed from V and 6 bases from J, the gap between germline ends came to 9 bases. The CDR3 spells CAWSVRDTQPQHF. In nucleotides, the CDR3 is TGTGCCTGGAGTGTGCGGGACACTCAGCCCCAGCATTTT.

The V gene is TRBV12-5, the J gene TRBJ2-1; TRBD1 or TRBD2 may be the D gene (5 bases each). This CDR3 comprises 13 residues. Trimming removed 0 bases at V and 8 bases at J, with 8 bases between. Per germline, CDR1 LGHNT and CDR2 FRNRAP. CDR3 nucleotide sequence: TGTGCTAGTGGTTTGGTACGGGGCCATGAGCAGTTCTTC. Its translation: CASGLVRGHEQFF.

The chain couples TRBV5-1 to TRBJ1-4, with D tentatively TRBD1 (5 bases). V lost 0 bases and J lost 0, with 12 bases in between. The CDR3 has 17 amino acids. Germline CDR1 and CDR2: SGHRS and YFSETQ. The CDR3 reads CASSLGDGGATNEKLFF. The DNA of the CDR3 is TGCGCCAGCAGCTTGGGGGACGGAGGTGCAACTAATGAAAAACTGTTTTTT.

This clone was recorded once. This chain joins TRBV19 and TRBJ2-6, with D unclear. This CDR3 region has 15 residues. With 5 bases removed from V and 4 bases from J, the gap between germline ends came to 12 bases. The germline CDR1 and CDR2 sequences are LNHDA and SQIVND (reference sequence). CDR3 loop: CASSPHGAGANVLTF. The CDR3 coding sequence is TGTGCCAGTAGTCCCCACGGAGCCGGGGCCAACGTCCTGACTTTC. The whole variable domain, filled in from reference TRBV19 and TRBJ2-6, reads DGGITQSPKYLFRKEGQNVTLSCEQNLNHDAMYWYRQDPGQGLRLIYYSQIVNDFQKGDIAEGYSVSREKKESFPLTVTSAQKNPTAFYLCASSPHGAGANVLTFGAGSRLTVL.